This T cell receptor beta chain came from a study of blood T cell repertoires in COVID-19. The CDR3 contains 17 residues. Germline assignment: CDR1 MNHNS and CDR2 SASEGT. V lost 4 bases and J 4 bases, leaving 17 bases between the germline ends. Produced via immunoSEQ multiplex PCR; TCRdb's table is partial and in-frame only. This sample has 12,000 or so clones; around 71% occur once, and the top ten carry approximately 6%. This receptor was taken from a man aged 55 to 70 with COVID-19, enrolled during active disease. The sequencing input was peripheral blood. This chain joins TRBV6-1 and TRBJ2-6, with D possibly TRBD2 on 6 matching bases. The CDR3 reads CASSANWGGGGANVLTF. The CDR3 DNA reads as TGTGCCAGCAGTGCCAATTGGGGAGGCGGAGGGGCCAACGTCCTGACTTTC.